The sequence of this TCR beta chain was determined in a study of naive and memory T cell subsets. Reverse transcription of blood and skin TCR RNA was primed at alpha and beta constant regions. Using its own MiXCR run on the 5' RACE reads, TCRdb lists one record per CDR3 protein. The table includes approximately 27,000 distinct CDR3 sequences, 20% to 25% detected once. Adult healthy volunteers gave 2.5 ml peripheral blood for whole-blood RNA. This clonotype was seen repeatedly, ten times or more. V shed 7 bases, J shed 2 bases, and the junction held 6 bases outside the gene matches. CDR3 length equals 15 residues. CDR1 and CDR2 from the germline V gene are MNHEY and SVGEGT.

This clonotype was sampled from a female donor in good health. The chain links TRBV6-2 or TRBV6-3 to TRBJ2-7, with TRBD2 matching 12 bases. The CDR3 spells CASTEGLAGPYEQYF. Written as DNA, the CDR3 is TGTGCCAGCACCGAAGGACTAGCGGGACCCTACGAGCAGTACTTC.